This T cell receptor (beta chain) appears in the sequencing data of a study of cytotoxic CD8 clonotypes in ibrutinib-treated CLL. Across the study: Complete response was seen in 2 patients and partial in some 24; 12 progressed and about 14 stayed remitted after a median roughly six years.

To note about this clone: What it recognizes is unknown.

Germline CDR1 reads SEHNR; CDR2 reads FQNEAQ (reference sequence). The CDR3 is 15 amino acids. Trimming removed 4 bases from V and 4 bases from J; junction bases left unmatched: 5. The study's findings and limits: Clonality increased at ibrutinib response and stayed stable in sustained remission. At progression, however, it fell back toward baseline.

Sequencing used immunoSEQ multiplex PCR; TCRdb keeps in-frame clones, though not all of them. The sample lists a few hundred thousand clones, 67% occurring once. The material sequenced was PBMCs, taken after 36 months of ibrutinib treatment. This TCR came from a human donor with chronic lymphocytic leukemia. J is TRBJ2-5 and V is TRBV7-9; 11 bases map to TRBD2. The CDR3 bases are TGTGCCAGCAGCTACCCGGGACTAGCGGCAGAGACCCAGTACTTC. Translated, it gives CASSYPGLAAETQYF.